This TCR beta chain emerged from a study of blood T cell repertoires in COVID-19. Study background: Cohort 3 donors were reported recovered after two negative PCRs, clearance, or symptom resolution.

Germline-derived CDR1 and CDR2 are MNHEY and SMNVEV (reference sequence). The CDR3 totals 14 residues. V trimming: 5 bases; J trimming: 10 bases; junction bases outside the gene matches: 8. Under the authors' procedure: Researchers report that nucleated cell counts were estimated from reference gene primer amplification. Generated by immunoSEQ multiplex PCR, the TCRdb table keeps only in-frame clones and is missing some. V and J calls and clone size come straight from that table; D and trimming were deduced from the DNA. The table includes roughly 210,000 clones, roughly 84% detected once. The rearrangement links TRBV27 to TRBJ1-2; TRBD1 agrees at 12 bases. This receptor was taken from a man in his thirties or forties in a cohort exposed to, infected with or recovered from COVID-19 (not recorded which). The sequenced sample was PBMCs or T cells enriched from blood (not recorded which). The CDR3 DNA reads TGTGCCAGCAGTCCGGGACAGGGGGCTCCTGTCTACACCTTC. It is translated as CASSPGQGAPVYTF.